The entry below describes one T cell receptor (beta chain). Its specificity is not known. Only in-frame clones appear in the TCRdb table, and some are missing; sequencing was by immunoSEQ multiplex PCR. This sample has almost 85,000 clones; 75% to 95% occur once, and the top ten carry roughly 0.1%. These data come from a study of graft-versus-host responses after intestinal transplantation. At the level of the study: Transplants given to recipients were multivisceral, liver-intestinal, or isolated intestinal. Every recipient had anti-thymocyte globulin induction and two to four years of tacrolimus plus steroids. Points from the study as a whole: Patients with graft-donor T cell macrochimerism had high graft-versus-host to host-versus-graft clonal ratios in allografts. HvG clone declines early post-transplant were associated with peak circulating GvH levels.

V lost 4 bases to trimming and J lost 5 bases; unmatched junction nucleotides: 4. The CDR3 is 13 amino acids. CDR1 LNHDA and CDR2 SQIVND come from the germline V gene (reference sequence). The chain employs TRBV19 and TRBJ1-2; 7 positions match TRBD1. Sequencing was performed on unstimulated CD4+ T cells sorted from spleen or lymph node cells, taken before intestinal transplant. This receptor was obtained from a human donor who received an intestinal transplant. CDR3 coding DNA: TGTGCCAGTAGTACTTGGGACAGTTATGGCTACACCTTC. Its protein product is CASSTWDSYGYTF.